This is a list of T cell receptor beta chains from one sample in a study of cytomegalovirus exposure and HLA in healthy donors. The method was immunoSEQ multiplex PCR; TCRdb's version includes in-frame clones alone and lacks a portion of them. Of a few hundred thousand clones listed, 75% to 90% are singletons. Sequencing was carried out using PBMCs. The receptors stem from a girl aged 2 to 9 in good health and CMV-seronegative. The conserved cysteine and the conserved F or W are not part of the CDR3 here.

CDR3aa: ASRPTQPWNTEAF
j_gene: TRBJ1-1
v_gene: TRBV12-2

CDR3aa: ASSWKPGPQNTEAF
j_gene: TRBJ1-1
v_gene: TRBV7-6

CDR3aa: AISRDRSLEQY
j_gene: TRBJ2-7
v_gene: TRBV10-3

CDR3aa: ASSIRERYEQY
j_gene: TRBJ2-7
v_gene: TRBV19

CDR3aa: ASSDTSGRTDEQF
j_gene: TRBJ2-1
v_gene: TRBV6-4

CDR3aa: ASSLGGGATNEKLF
j_gene: TRBJ1-4
v_gene: TRBV5-6

CDR3aa: ASTRQGIRNEQY
j_gene: TRBJ2-7
v_gene: TRBV7-9

CDR3aa: ASSLPGSTPRSSYNEQF
j_gene: TRBJ2-1
v_gene: TRBV5-1

CDR3aa: AIPKIGGYEQF
j_gene: TRBJ2-1
v_gene: TRBV23-1

CDR3aa: ASFSRNAAVSGNTIY
j_gene: TRBJ1-3
v_gene: TRBV18

CDR3aa: ASSFLSIGETQY
j_gene: TRBJ2-5
v_gene: TRBV5-6

CDR3aa: ASSLEAGGTQY
j_gene: TRBJ2-5
v_gene: TRBV7-6

CDR3aa: ASSLGDIQY
j_gene: TRBJ2-4
v_gene: TRBV6-6

CDR3aa: ATRSGDRRDYGYT
j_gene: TRBJ1-2
v_gene: TRBV15

CDR3aa: ASSLDEGVITEAF
j_gene: TRBJ1-1
v_gene: TRBV5-1

CDR3aa: ASSQDISYEQY
j_gene: TRBJ2-7
v_gene: TRBV2

CDR3aa: ASSLDIHRSTDTQY
j_gene: TRBJ2-3
v_gene: TRBV11-1

CDR3aa: ASSGGQGYTEAF
j_gene: TRBJ1-1
v_gene: TRBV6-5

CDR3aa: ASSAGGTREYNEQF
j_gene: TRBJ2-1
v_gene: TRBV6-1

CDR3aa: ASSATWNTEAF
j_gene: TRBJ1-1
v_gene: TRBV6-1

CDR3aa: ASSLYNEQF
j_gene: TRBJ2-1
v_gene: TRBV28

CDR3aa: ASSPGQGMNTEAF
j_gene: TRBJ1-1
v_gene: TRBV7-3

CDR3aa: ASSPPGTTRGGYT
j_gene: TRBJ1-2
v_gene: TRBV18

CDR3aa: ASSSGGGEQY
j_gene: TRBJ2-7
v_gene: TRBV7-6

CDR3aa: ASSQYPGQETQY
j_gene: TRBJ2-5
v_gene: TRBV27

CDR3aa: AWSVPGFKYTQY
j_gene: TRBJ2-3
v_gene: TRBV30

CDR3aa: ASSNDDIYGYT
j_gene: TRBJ1-2
v_gene: TRBV25-1

CDR3aa: ASSFVEGTQF
j_gene: TRBJ2-1
v_gene: TRBV28

CDR3aa: ASKPTGTSTDTQY
j_gene: TRBJ2-3
v_gene: TRBV2

CDR3aa: ASSSRQVRADTQY
j_gene: TRBJ2-3
v_gene: TRBV19

CDR3aa: ASSMETGRSRGNSPLH
j_gene: TRBJ1-6
v_gene: TRBV19

CDR3aa: ASSQGRSGGPETQY
j_gene: TRBJ2-5
v_gene: TRBV4-2